These 28 T cell receptor beta chains were sequenced from one sample in a study of CD8 T cells in Susac syndrome. Random hexamers primed reverse transcription of about 0.45 to 1 ug RNA. One entry per CDR3 protein, called by TCRdb with MiXCR from the immunoSEQ multiplex PCR reads. This table has about 69,000 distinct CDR3 sequences, more than 85% appearing once. The material sequenced was CD8+ T cells from PBMCs. Every receptor here comes from a human donor with multiple sclerosis.

The rearrangement joins TRBV5-1 to TRBJ1-1; D remains ambiguous. V lost 2 bases, J lost 1 base, and 6 bases lay in between. This CDR3 spans 13 amino acids. Per germline, CDR1 SGHRS and CDR2 YFSETQ. DNA of the CDR3: TGCGCCAGCAGCTTATGGCAGAACACTGAAGCTTTCTTT. Amino acid sequence: CASSLWQNTEAFF. The full variable domain, in which reference TRBV5-1 and TRBJ1-1 provide the parts outside the CDR3, is KAGVTQTPRYLIKTRGQQVTLSCSPISGHRSVSWYQQTPGQGLQFLFEYFSETQRNKGNFPGRFSGRQFSNSRSEMNVSTLELGDSALYLCASSLWQNTEAFFGQGTRLTVV.

The rearrangement joins TRBV7-2 to TRBJ2-3; 10 nucleotides line up with TRBD2. The CDR3 has 15 residues. Germline CDR1 and CDR2: SGHTA and FQGNSA. V lost 5 bases, J lost 6 bases, and 8 bases stayed unmatched. The DNA of the CDR3 is TGTGCCAGCAGCCCCCTAGCGGGAGTCCTGGATACGCAGTATTTT. It codes for CASSPLAGVLDTQYF.

The chain joins TRBV7-8 to TRBJ2-1, with D perhaps TRBD1 or TRBD2 (5 bases each). V dropped 5 bases and J dropped 8 bases, with 10 bases sitting between them. This CDR3 region has 12 residues. The germline V gene has CDR1 SGHVS and CDR2 FQNEAQ. CDR3 nucleotides: TGTGCCAGCAGCCCCCGGGGCTATGAGCAGTTCTTC. Its protein is CASSPRGYEQFF.

The rearrangement links TRBV12-3 or TRBV12-4 to TRBJ2-4; D possibly corresponds to TRBD2 (6 bases). The CDR3 loop spans 14 amino acids. V lost 5 bases to trimming and J lost 0 bases, with 8 bases between them. The CDR3 region is CASSGGLAKNIQYF. The CDR3 DNA follows: TGTGCCAGCAGTGGGGGACTAGCCAAAAACATTCAGTACTTC.

The chain recombines TRBV10-3 with TRBJ1-2; possibly TRBD1 for D (6 bases). The CDR3 runs to 16 residues. The ends were cut back, 4 bases at V and 6 bases at J, with 21 bases in the middle. CDR1 ENHRY and CDR2 SYGVKD come from the germline V gene. CDR3 in DNA: TGTGCCATCAGTGCGGGGGGCTCCGGGACAAGGGATGGCTACACCTTC. Protein: CAISAGGSGTRDGYTF.

This sequence joins TRBV5-1 and TRBJ2-1; 9 positions match TRBD2. The length of the CDR3 is 14 residues. Trimming took 3 bases from V and 4 from J; bases not matched to a gene: 2. Germline CDR1 is SGHRS and CDR2 is YFSETQ. CDR3 nucleotides: TGCGCCAGCAGCTCGGCGGGAGGGTACAATGAGCAGTTCTTC. It is translated as CASSSAGGYNEQFF.

J is TRBJ2-1 and V is TRBV24-1, with D uncertain. CDR3 length: 14 amino acids. The germline CDR1 and CDR2 sequences are KGHDR and SFDVKD. The germline V and J ends were trimmed by 0 bases and 11 bases, with 13 bases remaining between them. CDR3 sequence reads: CATSDLRRGEQQFF. In DNA, the CDR3 is TGTGCCACCAGTGATTTGCGACGCGGAGAACAGCAGTTCTTC.

V gene TRBV6-2 or TRBV6-3 combines with J gene TRBJ2-7; D not resolved. The V end lost 6 bases, the J end lost 1 base, and 10 bases lay between the germline ends. Germline lookup yields CDR1 MNHEY and CDR2 SVGEGT. The CDR3 is 13 amino acids. CDR3 bases: TGTGCCAGCAGCTCGGCCGTTTCCTACGAGCAGTACTTC. Translation: CASSSAVSYEQYF.

The chain recombines TRBV11-2 with TRBJ1-1; D not certain. The CDR3 length is 15 residues. Germline-derived CDR1 and CDR2 are SGHAT and FQNNGV. With 1 base removed from V and 0 bases from J, the gap between germline ends came to 9 bases. CDR3 amino acids: CASSLGLGLNTEAFF. The CDR3 DNA reads as TGTGCCAGCAGCTTAGGATTAGGGCTGAACACTGAAGCTTTCTTT.

The chain employs TRBV15 and TRBJ2-5, with TRBD1 identical over 10 bases. V was pared by 4 bases and J by 4 bases, with 6 bases of the junction left unmatched. The CDR3 contains 15 residues. In germline, CDR1 is LNHNV, CDR2 YYDKDF (reference sequence). The CDR3 loop is CATSTRTGGRETQYF. For the CDR3, the DNA is TGTGCCACCAGCACCAGGACAGGGGGACGAGAGACCCAGTACTTC.

This clonotype was detected a few times. This chain uses TRBV6-2 or TRBV6-3 with TRBJ2-7; D call uncertain. The CDR3 length is 11 residues. Germline CDR1 MNHEY, CDR2 SVGEGT. Trimming left V 6 bases short and J 5 bases short, with 8 bases between. Written as DNA, the CDR3 is TGTGCCAGCAGCCCGAGAGACGAGCAGTACTTC. It yields the protein CASSPRDEQYF.

On this clonotype: A read error may account for a junction end that differs from germline. V and J are TRBV20-1 and TRBJ2-1; D gene unclear. The CDR3 runs 8 residues. Looked up from germline, CDR1 is DFQATT and CDR2 is SNEGSKA (reference sequence). The DNA for the CDR3 is TGCAGTGCTAGCCTCCAGCTCTTC. Residues: CSASLQLF.

In its sample, this clonotype was seen once. The rearrangement uses TRBV5-6 and TRBJ1-2; TRBD1 is a possible D gene (5 bases). The V end lost 4 bases, the J end lost 0 bases, and 13 bases lay between the germline ends. Per the germline V gene, CDR1 is SGHDT and CDR2 is YYEEEE. This CDR3 has 15 amino acids. CDR3 in amino acids: CASSDRTKANYGYTF. In nucleotides, the CDR3 is TGTGCCAGCAGCGATAGGACAAAAGCTAACTATGGCTACACCTTC.

The chain links TRBV4-1 to TRBJ2-7; 7 bases are a match to TRBD1. This CDR3 has 15 amino acids. CDR1 MGHRA and CDR2 YSYEKL come from the germline V gene. The J segment lost 2 bases and the V segment lost 0 bases, leaving 4 bases of the junction unmatched. CDR3 bases: TGCGCCAGCAGCCAAGATCACAGGGGTACCTACGAGCAGTACTTC. This translates into CASSQDHRGTYEQYF.

The CDR3 sequence: CASRSTGGYEQYF. In DNA form, the CDR3 reads TGTGCCAGCAGATCTACAGGGGGCTACGAGCAGTACTTC. The rearrangement uses TRBV28 and TRBJ2-7; 8 bases agree with TRBD1. Trimming removed 6 bases from V and 3 bases from J; junction bases left unmatched: 4. Germline loops: CDR1 MDHEN, CDR2 SYDVKM. CDR3 size: 13 residues.

In this sample, this clonotype turned up once. The gene calls are TRBV19 and TRBJ2-5; TRBD1 or TRBD2 may be the D gene (5 bases each). Per germline, CDR1 LNHDA and CDR2 SQIVND (reference sequence). The V end lost 9 bases, the J end lost 5 bases, and 13 bases lay between the germline ends. This CDR3 has 12 residues. CDR3 in amino acids: CASGAGGETQYF. In DNA form, the CDR3 reads TGTGCCAGCGGGGCTGGCGGGGAGACCCAGTACTTC.

The chain couples TRBV2 to TRBJ2-7, with D maybe TRBD2 (6 bases). V lost 5 bases and J lost 0, with 11 bases in between. The CDR3 is 14 amino acids. CDR1 and CDR2 from the germline V gene are SNHLY and FYNNEI. CDR3 bases: TGTGCCAGCAGTACCGGGGGTGGCTCCTACGAGCAGTACTTC. Translation gives CASSTGGGSYEQYF.

V is TRBV6-1 and J is TRBJ2-1, with 12 bases that match TRBD2. This CDR3 region has 16 residues. Unmatched junction bases numbered 5, after V lost 6 bases and J lost 2 bases. The germline V gene encodes CDR1 MNHNS and CDR2 SASEGT. The CDR3 sequence: CASSALAGGPYNEQFF. The CDR3 DNA is TGTGCCAGCAGCGCACTAGCGGGGGGACCCTACAATGAGCAGTTCTTC.

This clonotype was detected a few times. This chain joins TRBV6-1 and TRBJ1-1; D remains ambiguous. Trimming stripped 10 bases from V and 0 bases from J, with 6 bases between. Germline values: CDR1 MNHNS, CDR2 SASEGT. The CDR3 length is 11 residues. The CDR3 nucleotides are TGTGCCATTAGGATGAACACTGAAGCTTTCTTT. The encoded protein is CAIRMNTEAFF.

This chain links TRBV29-1 with TRBJ2-2; D is uncertain. The CDR3 is made up of 13 amino acids. Germline values: CDR1 SQVTM, CDR2 ANQGSEA. V lost 2 bases, J lost 5 bases, and 9 bases lay in between. CDR3 DNA sequence: TGCAGCGTTGAAACCGACGCAACCGGGGAGCTGTTTTTT. It encodes CSVETDATGELFF.

The chain combines TRBV12-3 or TRBV12-4 with TRBJ2-1; a possible D gene is TRBD2 (6 bases). V lost 0 bases to trimming and J lost 2 bases, with 11 bases between them. CDR3 length: 16 amino acids. The CDR3 nucleotides read TGTGCCAGCAGTTTAGCTGGGGGGTTTGCCTACAATGAGCAGTTCTTC. Encoded protein: CASSLAGGFAYNEQFF.

This sequence joins TRBV7-2 and TRBJ2-5; 12 bases line up with TRBD1. The CDR3 has 16 residues. The germline CDR1 and CDR2 sequences are SGHTA and FQGNSA. Trimming took 2 bases from V and 5 from J; bases not matched to a gene: 6. CDR3: CASSLQGQGAWETQYF. The CDR3 nucleotides are TGTGCCAGCAGCTTACAGGGACAGGGGGCGTGGGAGACCCAGTACTTC.

This chain connects TRBV6-1 to TRBJ2-3; 8 bases match TRBD2. This CDR3 is built from 16 residues. The ends lost 4 bases at V and 4 bases at J; junction bases unmatched: 10. Germline CDR1 MNHNS, CDR2 SASEGT. This CDR3 is CASSASRTSFPDTQYF. The CDR3 DNA is TGTGCCAGCAGTGCGTCGAGGACTAGCTTCCCAGATACGCAGTATTTT.

This clonotype was observed a single time. The chain has TRBV5-4 and TRBJ2-5; possible D gene TRBD2, 6 bases. Between the trimmed V and J ends, which lost 4 bases and 9 bases, there was a span of 13 bases. Germline CDR1 SGHNT, CDR2 YYREEE (reference sequence). The CDR3 length is 12 residues. The CDR3: CASSSYSGAQYF. The CDR3 DNA sequence: TGTGCCAGCAGCAGTTACTCGGGGGCCCAGTACTTC.

This rearrangement joins TRBV27 to TRBJ2-7; 7 nucleotides align to TRBD1. Germline-derived CDR1 and CDR2 are MNHEY and SMNVEV (reference sequence). CDR3 size: 14 residues. Trimming cost V 5 bases and J 3 bases; bases outside gene matches: 7. This CDR3 reads CASSRTGLGYEQYF. As DNA, the CDR3 is TGTGCCAGCAGTCGGACAGGCCTAGGCTACGAGCAGTACTTC.

This chain connects TRBV6-5 to TRBJ1-1; tentatively, D is TRBD1 (5 bases). The CDR3 runs to 14 residues. Germline V CDR1 and CDR2: MNHEY, SVGAGI. The V and J ends lost 8 bases and 2 bases respectively, with 15 bases between them. The DNA for the CDR3 is TGTGCCAGCTCCGTTGACAGACCAAACACTGAAGCTTTCTTT. This gives the protein CASSVDRPNTEAFF.

The rearrangement uses TRBV5-1 and TRBJ2-3; D not certain. V lost 4 bases and J lost 1, with 16 bases in between. Germline CDR1 SGHRS, CDR2 YFSETQ. The CDR3 extends over 16 amino acids. CDR3 region: CASSLRPGTGTDTQYF. The DNA for the CDR3 is TGCGCCAGCAGCCTCCGGCCGGGCACCGGCACAGATACGCAGTATTTT.

The chain joins TRBV3-1 to TRBJ2-3, with D unresolved. This CDR3 contains 16 residues. Trimming took off 0 bases at V and 2 bases at J, with 12 bases between the two ends. Germline CDR1 reads LGHDT; CDR2 reads YNNKEL (reference sequence). The CDR3 region is CASSQDPSPNTDTQYF. CDR3 DNA: TGTGCCAGCAGCCAAGACCCGTCCCCGAACACAGATACGCAGTATTTT.